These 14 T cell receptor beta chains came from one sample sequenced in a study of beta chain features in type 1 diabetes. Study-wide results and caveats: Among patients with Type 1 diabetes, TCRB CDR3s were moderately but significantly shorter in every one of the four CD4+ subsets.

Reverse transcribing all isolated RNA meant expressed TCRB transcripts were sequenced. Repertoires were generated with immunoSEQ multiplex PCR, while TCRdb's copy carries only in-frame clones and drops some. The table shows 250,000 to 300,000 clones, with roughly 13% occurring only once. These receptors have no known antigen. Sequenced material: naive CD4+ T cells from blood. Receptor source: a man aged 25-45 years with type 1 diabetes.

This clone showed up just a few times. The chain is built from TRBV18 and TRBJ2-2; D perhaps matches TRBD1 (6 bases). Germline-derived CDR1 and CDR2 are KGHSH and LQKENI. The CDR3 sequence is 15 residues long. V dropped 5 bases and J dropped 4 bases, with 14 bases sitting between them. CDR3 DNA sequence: TGTGCCAGCTCAACAACAGGGATCGGCACCGGGGAGCTGTTTTTT. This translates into CASSTTGIGTGELFF. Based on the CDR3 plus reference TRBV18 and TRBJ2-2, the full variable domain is NAGVMQNPRHLVRRRGQEARLRCSPMKGHSHVYWYRQLPEEGLKFMVYLQKENIIDESGMPKERFSAEFPKEGPSILRIQQVVRGDSAAYFCASSTTGIGTGELFFGEGSRLTVL.

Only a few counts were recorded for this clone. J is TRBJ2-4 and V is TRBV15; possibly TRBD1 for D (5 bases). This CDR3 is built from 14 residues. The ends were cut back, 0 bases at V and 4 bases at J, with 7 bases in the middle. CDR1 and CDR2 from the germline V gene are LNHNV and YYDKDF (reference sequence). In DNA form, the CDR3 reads TGTGCCACCAGCAGAGACCCAGGGAAAAACATTCAGTACTTC. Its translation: CATSRDPGKNIQYF.

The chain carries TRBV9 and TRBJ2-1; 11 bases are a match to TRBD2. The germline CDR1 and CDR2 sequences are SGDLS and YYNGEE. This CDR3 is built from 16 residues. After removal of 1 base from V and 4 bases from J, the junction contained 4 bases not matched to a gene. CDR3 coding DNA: TGTGCCAGCAGCGTATTGGGACTAGCGGAATACAATGAGCAGTTCTTC. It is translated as CASSVLGLAEYNEQFF.

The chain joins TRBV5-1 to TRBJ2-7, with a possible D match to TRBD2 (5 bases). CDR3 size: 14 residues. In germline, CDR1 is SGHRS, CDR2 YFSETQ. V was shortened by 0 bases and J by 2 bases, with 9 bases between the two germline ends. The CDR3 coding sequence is TGCGCCAGCAGCTTGGCTCCGGAGGCCTACGAGCAGTACTTC. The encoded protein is CASSLAPEAYEQYF.

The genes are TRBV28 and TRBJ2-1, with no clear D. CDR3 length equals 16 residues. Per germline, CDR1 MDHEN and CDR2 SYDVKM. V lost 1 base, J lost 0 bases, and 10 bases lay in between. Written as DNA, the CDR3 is TGTGCCAGCAGTTTATCCCCCCTCAGCTCCTACAATGAGCAGTTCTTC. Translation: CASSLSPLSSYNEQFF.

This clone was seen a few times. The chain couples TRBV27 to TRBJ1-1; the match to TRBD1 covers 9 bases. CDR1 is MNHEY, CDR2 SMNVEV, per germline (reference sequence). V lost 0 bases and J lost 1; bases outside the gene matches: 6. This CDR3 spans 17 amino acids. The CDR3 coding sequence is TGTGCCAGCAGTTTATCTAGGACAGGGGCGTGGAACACTGAAGCTTTCTTT. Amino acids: CASSLSRTGAWNTEAFF.

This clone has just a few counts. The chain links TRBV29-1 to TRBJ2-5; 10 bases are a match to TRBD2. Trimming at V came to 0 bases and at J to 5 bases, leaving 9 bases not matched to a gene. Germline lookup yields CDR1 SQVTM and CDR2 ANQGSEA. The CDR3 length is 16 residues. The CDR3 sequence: CSVEDRQREGGETQYF. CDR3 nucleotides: TGCAGCGTTGAAGATCGACAGCGGGAGGGGGGGGAGACCCAGTACTTC. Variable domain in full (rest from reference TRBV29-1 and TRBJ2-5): SAVISQKPSRDICQRGTSLTIQCQVDSQVTMMFWYRQQPGQSLTLIATANQGSEATYESGFVIDKFPISRPNLTFSTLTVSNMSPEDSSIYLCSVEDRQREGGETQYFGPGTRLLVL.

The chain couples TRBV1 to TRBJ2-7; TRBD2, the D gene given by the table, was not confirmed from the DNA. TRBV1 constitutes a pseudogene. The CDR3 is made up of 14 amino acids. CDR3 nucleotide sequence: TGCACCAGCAGACCTAGCGAGTGGGGCTACGAGCAGTACTTC. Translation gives CTSRPSEWGYEQYF.

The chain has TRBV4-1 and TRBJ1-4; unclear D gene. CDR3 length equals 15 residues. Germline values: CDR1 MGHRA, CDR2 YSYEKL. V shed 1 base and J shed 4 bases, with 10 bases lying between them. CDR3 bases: TGCGCCAGCAGCCAAGGTCGGTTTGGTAATGAAAAACTGTTTTTT. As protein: CASSQGRFGNEKLFF.

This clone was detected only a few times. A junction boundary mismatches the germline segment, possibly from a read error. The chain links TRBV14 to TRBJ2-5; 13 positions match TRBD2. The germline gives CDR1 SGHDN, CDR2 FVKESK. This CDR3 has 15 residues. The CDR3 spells CASSRTGTSGEGHDF. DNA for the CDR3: TGTGCCAGCAGCCGAACCGGGACTAGCGGGGAAGGGCACGACTTC.

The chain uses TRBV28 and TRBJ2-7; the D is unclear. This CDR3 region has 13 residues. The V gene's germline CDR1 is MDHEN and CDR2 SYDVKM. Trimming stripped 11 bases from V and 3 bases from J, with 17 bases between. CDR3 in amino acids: CASGSAQLYEQYF. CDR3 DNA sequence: TGTGCCTCAGGATCGGCGCAGCTCTACGAGCAGTACTTC. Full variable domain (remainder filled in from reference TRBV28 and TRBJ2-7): DVKVTQSSRYLVKRTGEKVFLECVQDMDHENMFWYRQDPGLGLRLIYFSYDVKMKEKGDIPEGYSVSREKKERFSLILESASTNQTSMYLCASGSAQLYEQYFGPGTRLTVT.

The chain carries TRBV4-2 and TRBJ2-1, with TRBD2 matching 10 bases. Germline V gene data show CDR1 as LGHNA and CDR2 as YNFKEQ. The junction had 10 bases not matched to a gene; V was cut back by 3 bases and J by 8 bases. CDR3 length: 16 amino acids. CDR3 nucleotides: TGTGCCAGCAGCCATATCACTAGCGGGAATGTAGATGAGCAGTTCTTC. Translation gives CASSHITSGNVDEQFF.

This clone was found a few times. The CDR3 DNA sequence: TGTGCCAGCAGCTTGGCGGTAGCAAGCGGGGCCAGCACAGATACGCAGTATTTT. This encodes CASSLAVASGASTDTQYF. This chain connects TRBV5-4 to TRBJ2-3, with TRBD2 matching 7 bases. The CDR3 has 18 amino acids. CDR1 is SGHNT, CDR2 YYREEE, per germline (reference sequence). The trim removed 0 bases at V and 0 bases at J, leaving 10 bases unmatched.

For the CDR3, the DNA is TGTGCCAGCTCACCCGAGATTTCCTACGAGCAGTACTTC. Translation gives CASSPEISYEQYF. The chain carries TRBV18 and TRBJ2-7; D unresolved. Germline V gene sequence: CDR1 KGHSH, CDR2 LQKENI. Trimming removed 3 bases at V and 1 base at J, with 7 bases between. This CDR3 has 13 residues.